This T cell receptor beta chain stems from a study of blood T cell repertoires in COVID-19 (dated by TCRdb to 2018 to 2020). With respect to the entire study: The collaborator samples originated in the United States, Italy and Spain and spanned the acute and convalescent phases of COVID-19. The prospective study material was composed of cDNA or gDNA derived from T cells, B-cell-depleted T cells, or PBMCs. The dataset comprised deeply sampled blood TCRbeta repertoires from subjects exposed to, actively infected with, or recovered from COVID-19. A freely available public database, intended as a resource for researchers studying the immune response to SARS-CoV-2, is where the repertoires were released. The samples were drawn from two sources: the first 160 participants of the ongoing ImmuneRACE study, and 1,200 or so subjects contributed by 6 global collaborators. Sample metadata almost always included a de-identified subject ID, COVID-19 status, age in years and sex. Where available, HLA class I and class II types were taken from metadata supplied by the sample provider and were not determined by assay-based typing. What the research found in general, with its limitations: Clinical and demographic metadata were provided uncurated, with the amount varying by source and participant.

From a lookup of the germline V gene (reference sequence), CDR1 and CDR2 are LNHDA and SQIVND. Cut back by 6 bases and 5 bases, the V and J ends lie 17 bases apart. Inclusive of the bounding cysteine and phenylalanine, the CDR3 is 15 residues long. The read is trimmed to its CDR3 DNA, 45 bases read in frame from base 1. One collaborating source in Seattle enrolled patients during active infection and followed them longitudinally through the course of disease. Collaborating institutions collected whole blood in K2EDTA tubes following their own protocols. For TCRbeta analysis, collaborators shipped samples in one of three forms: frozen whole blood, isolated PBMCs, or DNA extracted from either of those sample types. TCRbeta CDR3 regions were amplified from genomic DNA using the immunoSEQ Assay, a bias-controlled multiplex PCR. Per the source publication's procedure: Nucleated cell counts per sample were estimated from amplification of reference gene primers within the assay. Sequence reads were collapsed and filtered to measure the absolute abundance of every unique TCRbeta CDR3 rearrangement. For each sample, productive Simpson clonality was calculated by taking the square root of Simpson's diversity index across productive rearrangements. This is the immuneACCESS table as TCRdb keeps it, with only in-frame sequences that have V and J called. A part of the clones is gone; compared with another copy, unresolved V genes explain less than half, and the rest is unexplained. V, J and clone size are those of that table, while D and trimming were read from the DNA. Within this sample are some 100,000 clones, with 70% to 90% of them counted one time only. The top ten clones comprise around 2.2% of the sample.

Remarks on this clone: The clone's antigen remains unknown. Base qualities are not recorded, but no much larger clone differs from it by a single base.

The chain is made from TRBV19 and TRBJ1-3, and TRBD1 may be the D gene, going by 6 matching bases. The clonotype originates from a man aged 45-65 years with COVID-19, enrolled during active disease. Sample: peripheral blood. Here the CDR3 is given as CASSPRTERRNTIYF. The nucleotides are TGTGCCAGTAGCCCCCGGACAGAGCGGCGAAACACCATATATTTT.